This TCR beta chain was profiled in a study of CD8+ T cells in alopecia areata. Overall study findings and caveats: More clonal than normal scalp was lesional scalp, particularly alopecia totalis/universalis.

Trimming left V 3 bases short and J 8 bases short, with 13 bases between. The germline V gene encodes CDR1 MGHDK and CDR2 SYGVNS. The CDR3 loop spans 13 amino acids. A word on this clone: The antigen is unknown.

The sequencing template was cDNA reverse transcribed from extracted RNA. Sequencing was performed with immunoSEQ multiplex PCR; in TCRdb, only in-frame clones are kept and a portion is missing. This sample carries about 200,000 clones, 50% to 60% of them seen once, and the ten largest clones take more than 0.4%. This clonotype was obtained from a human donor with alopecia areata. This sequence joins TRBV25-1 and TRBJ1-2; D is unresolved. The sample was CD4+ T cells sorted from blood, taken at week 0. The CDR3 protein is CASSEASTDGYTF. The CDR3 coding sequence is TGTGCCAGCAGTGAGGCATCCACTGACGGCTACACCTTC.